This TCR beta chain was sequenced for a study of T-cell memory formation after mild COVID-19. Whole-study results and caveats: The appearance of some responding clones in pre-infection memory suggested that cross-reactive memory joined. For contracting clones, CD4+ ones sat mainly in CM and EM, CD8+ in EMRA.

As for this clonotype: Its antigen is as yet unknown.

CDR3 length: 15 residues. Looked up from germline, CDR1 is LGHNA and CDR2 is YNFKEQ. V gave up 2 bases and J gave up 0 bases; unmatched junction bases: 4. TCR alpha and TCR beta cDNA libraries carrying sample barcodes and UMIs came from 5'RACE with constant-segment primers. TCRdb independently ran MiXCR on the 5' RACE reads; one entry per CDR3 protein. The table has over 130,000 distinct CDR3 sequences, 11% to 15% seen once. This rearrangement joins TRBV4-2 to TRBJ2-7, with TRBD1 matching over 7 bases. The receptor's source is an adult woman who had mild COVID-19 (a few samples of this study predate the infection). Cell type and time point are not known. Sequencing input: PBMCs or a T cell subset sorted from them (not recorded which). The CDR3 here is CASSQRGGSSYEQYF. The CDR3 DNA sequence: TGTGCCAGCAGCCAAAGAGGGGGCAGCTCCTACGAGCAGTACTTC.